Reported below is one T cell receptor (beta chain). Its antigen is unidentified. This sample was included in a study of cytomegalovirus exposure and HLA in healthy donors. Findings of the study overall: The classifier was said to identify cytomegalovirus status with high specificity and sensitivity. TCR beta chains numbering some 160 were designated cytomegalovirus-associated.

Generated by immunoSEQ multiplex PCR, the TCRdb table keeps only in-frame clones and is missing some. The sample lists about 72,000 clones, around 95% occurring once. Sequences were obtained from PBMCs. The clonotype comes from a woman between 18 and 29 years old in good health and CMV-seropositive.

The CDR3 sequence is CASSIGWEGGGETQYF. CDR3 in DNA: TGTGCCAGTAGTATAGGTTGGGAGGGGGGCGGAGAGACCCAGTACTTC. The chain links TRBV19 to TRBJ2-5; a possible D gene is TRBD2 (7 bases). This CDR3 is built from 16 residues. Germline CDR1 is LNHDA and CDR2 is SQIVND (reference sequence). V dropped 1 base and J dropped 4 bases, with 16 bases sitting between them.